This T cell receptor (beta chain) was profiled in a study of T cell responses to AZD1222 COVID-19 vaccine. This CDR3 region has 17 residues. Trimming left V 2 bases short and J 0 bases short, with 16 bases between. Per the germline V gene, CDR1 is SGHVS and CDR2 is FQNEAQ. General study findings and limits: CD4 TCRs linked to vaccination spanned spike, dominating at 160-218 and 743-854. Nearly half of spike-specific TCRs reportedly go after variant regions that carry no mutations.

To note about this clone: As yet, its antigen is unknown.

The repertoire was sequenced with immunoSEQ multiplex PCR; TCRdb's copy has only in-frame clones and lacks some. Among 50,000 to 70,000 clones listed, 70% to 90% were seen once. The chain employs TRBV7-8 and TRBJ1-1; D is uncertain. The TCR comes from an adult who received the AZD1222 COVID-19 vaccine. Sequenced material: peripheral blood, taken 28 days after the second AZD1222 dose. CDR3 residues: CASSLSSTTSLNTEAFF. The CDR3, as DNA: TGTGCCAGCAGCTTATCATCAACAACCTCTCTGAACACTGAAGCTTTCTTT.